Listed below are T cell receptor beta chains from one sample, sequenced in a study of regulatory T cells in long-lasting Graves disease. From the multiplex PCR reads, TCRdb called clonotypes with MiXCR, one entry per CDR3 protein. This table has hundreds of thousands of distinct CDR3 sequences, 16% appearing once. The data were also submitted as part of a second study, on T cells in Graves' hyperthyroidism and ophthalmopathy.

The source material was peripheral blood mononuclear cells (PBMCs), sampled at new diagnosis, from a patient treated with antithyroid drugs. The receptors come from a woman in her 30s with Graves disease. The CDR3 runs from the conserved cysteine through the conserved F or W. Each record gives: D gene, J gene, clone size, V gene, CDR3 protein, CDR3 DNA. D genes are given only for firm matches. Clone size is not always given. Where it is, it says once, few, many or a class for expanded clones.

d_call: NA
j_call: TRBJ2-3
clone_size: few
v_call: TRBV6-2/TRBV6-3
cdr3_aa: CASSYSGTLGDTQYF
cdr3_nt: TGTGCCAGCAGTTACTCAGGGACCCTGGGAGATACGCAGTATTTT

d_call: NA
j_call: TRBJ2-3
clone_size: few
v_call: TRBV10-2
cdr3_aa: CASRGRGWGTDTQYF
cdr3_nt: TGCGCCAGCAGAGGTCGCGGGTGGGGCACAGATACGCAGTATTTT

d_call: TRBD1
j_call: TRBJ1-1
clone_size: many
v_call: TRBV28
cdr3_aa: CASSSTSYRDRDWAFF
cdr3_nt: TGTGCCAGCAGTTCGACATCCTACCGGGACAGGGATTGGGCTTTCTTT

d_call: TRBD1
j_call: TRBJ1-2
clone_size: NA
v_call: TRBV30
cdr3_aa: CAWSATSGGRYYGYTF
cdr3_nt: TGTGCCTGGAGTGCCACGTCAGGGGGCAGATACTATGGCTACACCTTC

d_call: NA
j_call: TRBJ1-2
clone_size: many
v_call: TRBV6-1
cdr3_aa: CASSRSEVSGGYTF
cdr3_nt: TGTGCCAGCAGTCGATCAGAGGTTTCGGGTGGCTACACCTTC

d_call: NA
j_call: TRBJ1-2
clone_size: NA
v_call: TRBV30
cdr3_aa: CAWSTSYGTGYTF
cdr3_nt: TGTGCCTGGAGTACCTCCTACGGGACGGGCTACACCTTC

d_call: NA
j_call: TRBJ2-7
clone_size: NA
v_call: TRBV30
cdr3_aa: CAWSVHNRYEQYF
cdr3_nt: TGTGCCTGGAGTGTACATAACCGCTACGAGCAGTACTTC

d_call: NA
j_call: TRBJ1-4
clone_size: many
v_call: TRBV12-3/TRBV12-4
cdr3_aa: CASSSSRGGKLFF
cdr3_nt: TGTGCCAGCAGTTCCTCGAGGGGCGGAAAACTGTTTTTT

d_call: NA
j_call: TRBJ2-1
clone_size: many
v_call: TRBV18
cdr3_aa: CASSPGNEQFF
cdr3_nt: TGTGCCAGCTCACCCGGAAATGAGCAGTTCTTC

d_call: NA
j_call: TRBJ2-7
clone_size: many
v_call: TRBV6-1
cdr3_aa: CASSVHGAQGYEQYF
cdr3_nt: TGTGCCAGCAGTGTACACGGGGCCCAAGGGTACGAGCAGTACTTC

d_call: NA
j_call: TRBJ2-1
clone_size: NA
v_call: TRBV12-3/TRBV12-4
cdr3_aa: CASSTTTAQEVWQFF
cdr3_nt: TGTGCCAGCTCGACTACTACCGCACAGGAGGTTTGGCAGTTCTTC

d_call: TRBD1
j_call: TRBJ1-5
clone_size: NA
v_call: TRBV28
cdr3_aa: CASSPSPGQGNQPQHF
cdr3_nt: TGTGCCAGCAGCCCCTCACCGGGACAGGGAAATCAGCCCCAGCATTTT

d_call: TRBD2
j_call: TRBJ2-7
clone_size: many
v_call: TRBV30
cdr3_aa: CAWVPRLAGVPENF
cdr3_nt: TGTGCCTGGGTCCCCCGGCTAGCGGGAGTTCCGGAAAACTTC

d_call: TRBD2
j_call: TRBJ2-5
clone_size: many
v_call: TRBV7-9
cdr3_aa: CASSHERVEREGLEETQYF
cdr3_nt: TGTGCCAGCAGCCACGAGCGGGTGGAGCGGGAGGGCCTTGAAGAGACCCAGTACTTC

d_call: NA
j_call: TRBJ1-2
clone_size: many
v_call: TRBV20-1
cdr3_aa: CSWMSGRLLGYTF
cdr3_nt: TGCAGTTGGATGTCAGGGCGACTCTTAGGCTACACCTTC

d_call: NA
j_call: TRBJ2-6
clone_size: few
v_call: TRBV7-2
cdr3_aa: CASSRVDRRLLGAGANVLTF
cdr3_nt: TGTGCCAGCAGCAGAGTGGACCGAAGGCTTCTCGGAGCTGGGGCCAACGTCCTGACTTTC

d_call: TRBD1
j_call: TRBJ1-4
clone_size: NA
v_call: TRBV19
cdr3_aa: CASQRTRGEKLFF
cdr3_nt: TGTGCCAGTCAGCGGACCAGGGGGGAAAAACTGTTTTTT

d_call: TRBD1
j_call: TRBJ1-2
clone_size: NA
v_call: TRBV6-9
cdr3_aa: CASSYSGTASYGYTF
cdr3_nt: TGTGCCAGCAGTTATTCCGGGACAGCGTCGTATGGCTACACCTTC

d_call: NA
j_call: TRBJ2-1
clone_size: many
v_call: TRBV7-3
cdr3_aa: CASSLSTRFYEQFF
cdr3_nt: TGTGCCAGCAGCCTGTCGACTAGGTTCTACGAGCAGTTCTTC

d_call: NA
j_call: TRBJ2-3
clone_size: few
v_call: TRBV27
cdr3_aa: CASSSEGQPTDTQYF
cdr3_nt: TGTGCCAGCAGTTCGGAGGGACAGCCCACAGATACGCAGTATTTT

d_call: NA
j_call: TRBJ1-2
clone_size: few
v_call: TRBV20-1
cdr3_aa: CSARLSGSDYGYTF
cdr3_nt: TGCAGTGCTAGACTGTCGGGCAGTGACTATGGCTACACCTTC

d_call: NA
j_call: TRBJ2-3
clone_size: few
v_call: TRBV7-9
cdr3_aa: CASSFPLVDTQYF
cdr3_nt: TGTGCCAGCAGCTTTCCCCTAGTGGATACGCAGTATTTT

d_call: TRBD1
j_call: TRBJ2-7
clone_size: NA
v_call: TRBV24-1
cdr3_aa: CATSDPGQGFGYEQYF
cdr3_nt: TGTGCCACCAGTGATCCCGGACAGGGATTCGGGTACGAGCAGTACTTC

d_call: NA
j_call: TRBJ1-2
clone_size: NA
v_call: TRBV2
cdr3_aa: CASSETRRDGYTF
cdr3_nt: TGTGCCAGCAGTGAGACCAGGAGAGATGGCTACACCTTC

d_call: TRBD1
j_call: TRBJ1-6
clone_size: NA
v_call: TRBV6-1
cdr3_aa: CASSEDYRGGSPLHF
cdr3_nt: TGTGCCAGCAGTGAAGATTACAGGGGGGGCTCACCCCTCCACTTT

d_call: NA
j_call: TRBJ2-5
clone_size: few
v_call: TRBV2
cdr3_aa: CARSLGETQYF
cdr3_nt: TGTGCCAGAAGCCTTGGGGAGACCCAGTACTTC

d_call: TRBD1
j_call: TRBJ1-1
clone_size: NA
v_call: TRBV5-1
cdr3_aa: CASKTGSGTEAFF
cdr3_nt: TGCGCCAGCAAGACAGGGTCTGGCACTGAAGCTTTCTTT

d_call: TRBD2
j_call: TRBJ2-1
clone_size: many
v_call: TRBV5-1
cdr3_aa: CASSHLAGASNAYNEQFF
cdr3_nt: TGCGCCAGCAGCCATCTAGCGGGAGCCTCCAACGCCTACAATGAGCAGTTCTTC

d_call: NA
j_call: TRBJ1-1
clone_size: many
v_call: TRBV6-1
cdr3_aa: CASTSPTRTEAFF
cdr3_nt: TGTGCCAGCACCAGCCCGACGAGGACTGAAGCTTTCTTT

d_call: NA
j_call: TRBJ2-3
clone_size: many
v_call: TRBV12-3/TRBV12-4
cdr3_aa: CASSFALAGTDTQYF
cdr3_nt: TGTGCCAGCAGTTTCGCCCTCGCGGGCACAGATACGCAGTATTTT

d_call: NA
j_call: TRBJ1-2
clone_size: NA
v_call: TRBV9
cdr3_aa: CASSVAHGGAYGYTF
cdr3_nt: TGTGCCAGCAGCGTAGCCCACGGGGGGGCCTATGGCTACACCTTC

d_call: NA
j_call: TRBJ2-6
clone_size: NA
v_call: TRBV10-3
cdr3_aa: CAISESTFNRAGANVLTF
cdr3_nt: TGTGCCATCAGTGAGTCCACCTTTAACAGGGCTGGGGCCAACGTCCTGACTTTC

d_call: TRBD1
j_call: TRBJ1-1
clone_size: many
v_call: TRBV10-3
cdr3_aa: CAVGQGMNTEAFF
cdr3_nt: TGTGCCGTAGGACAGGGGATGAACACTGAAGCTTTCTTT

d_call: NA
j_call: TRBJ2-5
clone_size: many
v_call: TRBV28
cdr3_aa: CASSLSILETQYF
cdr3_nt: TGTGCCAGCAGTTTATCCATATTAGAGACCCAGTACTTC

d_call: TRBD2
j_call: TRBJ2-1
clone_size: many
v_call: TRBV11-2
cdr3_aa: CASGLGGGGPLNEQFF
cdr3_nt: TGTGCCAGCGGACTTGGCGGGGGAGGGCCTCTCAATGAGCAGTTCTTC

d_call: TRBD1
j_call: TRBJ1-5
clone_size: NA
v_call: TRBV12-3/TRBV12-4
cdr3_aa: CASRAQGDQPQHF
cdr3_nt: TGTGCCAGCAGGGCACAGGGGGATCAGCCCCAGCATTTT

d_call: NA
j_call: TRBJ1-6
clone_size: many
v_call: TRBV28
cdr3_aa: CASSLAGSGSPLHF
cdr3_nt: TGTGCCAGCAGTCTCGCAGGGTCGGGTTCACCCCTCCACTTT

d_call: TRBD2
j_call: TRBJ2-3
clone_size: NA
v_call: TRBV7-2
cdr3_aa: CASSARGSPPDTQYF
cdr3_nt: TGTGCCAGCAGCGCGCGGGGGTCCCCCCCAGATACGCAGTATTTT

d_call: TRBD1
j_call: TRBJ1-1
clone_size: NA
v_call: TRBV19
cdr3_aa: CASTRQGPGTSEAFF
cdr3_nt: TGTGCCAGTACCCGACAGGGACCCGGCACCTCCGAAGCTTTCTTT

d_call: NA
j_call: TRBJ1-1
clone_size: few
v_call: TRBV5-4
cdr3_aa: CASSGRGSGAEAFF
cdr3_nt: TGTGCCAGCAGCGGGAGAGGATCGGGTGCCGAAGCTTTCTTT

d_call: NA
j_call: TRBJ2-5
clone_size: NA
v_call: TRBV19
cdr3_aa: CAAGRETQYF
cdr3_nt: TGTGCCGCCGGGCGCGAGACCCAGTACTTC

d_call: NA
j_call: TRBJ1-5
clone_size: few
v_call: TRBV20-1
cdr3_aa: CSGQQQSNQPQHF
cdr3_nt: TGCAGTGGACAACAACAGTCAAATCAGCCCCAGCATTTT

d_call: TRBD1
j_call: TRBJ1-1
clone_size: NA
v_call: TRBV11-1
cdr3_aa: CASSRGQGIINTEAFF
cdr3_nt: TGTGCCAGCAGCCGCGGACAGGGGATAATTAACACTGAAGCTTTCTTT

d_call: NA
j_call: TRBJ1-4
clone_size: NA
v_call: TRBV20-1
cdr3_aa: CSALFGGYGEKLFF
cdr3_nt: TGCAGTGCCCTGTTCGGGGGCTATGGTGAAAAACTGTTTTTT

d_call: NA
j_call: TRBJ2-6
clone_size: NA
v_call: TRBV24-1
cdr3_aa: CATSDRPSPFSGANVLTF
cdr3_nt: TGTGCCACCAGTGACCGCCCCAGCCCCTTTTCTGGGGCCAACGTCCTGACTTTC

d_call: TRBD1
j_call: TRBJ2-5
clone_size: many
v_call: TRBV20-1
cdr3_aa: CSANPSASRGQETQYF
cdr3_nt: TGCAGTGCGAATCCCTCAGCGAGCAGGGGGCAAGAGACCCAGTACTTC

d_call: NA
j_call: TRBJ1-1
clone_size: NA
v_call: TRBV2
cdr3_aa: CASSEEKGIFF
cdr3_nt: TGTGCCAGCAGTGAAGAGAAGGGAATTTTCTTT